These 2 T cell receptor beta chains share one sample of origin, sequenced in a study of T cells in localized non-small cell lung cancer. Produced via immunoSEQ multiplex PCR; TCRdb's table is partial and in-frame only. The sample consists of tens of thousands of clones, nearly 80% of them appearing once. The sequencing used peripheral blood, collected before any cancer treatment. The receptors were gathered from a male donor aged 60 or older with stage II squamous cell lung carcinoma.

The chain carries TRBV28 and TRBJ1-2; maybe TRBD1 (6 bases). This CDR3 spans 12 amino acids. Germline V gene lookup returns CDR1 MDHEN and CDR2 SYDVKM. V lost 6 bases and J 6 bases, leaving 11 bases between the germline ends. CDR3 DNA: TGTGCCAGCAGAGATAAGGGGGATGGCTACACCTTC. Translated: CASRDKGDGYTF.

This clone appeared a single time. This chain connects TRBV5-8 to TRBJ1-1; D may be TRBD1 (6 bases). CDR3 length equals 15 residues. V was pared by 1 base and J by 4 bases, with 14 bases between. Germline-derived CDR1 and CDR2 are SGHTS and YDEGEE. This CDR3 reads CASSLFPGAGTEAFF. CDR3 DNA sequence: TGTGCCAGCAGCTTGTTCCCGGGGGCTGGCACTGAAGCTTTCTTT.